The present T cell receptor beta chain was sequenced within a study of OX40 agonist ivuxolimab in advanced cancers. CDR1 and CDR2 (germline): SGHRS, YFSETQ. V shed 3 bases and J shed 4 bases, with 10 bases lying between them. The CDR3 extends over 13 amino acids. Excluded were patients having autoimmune disease history or systemic immunosuppression. TCRdb keeps only in-frame clones here, not all; method: immunoSEQ multiplex PCR. The data show 60,000 to 100,000 clones, about 87% seen once. Points from the study as a whole: Relatively little clonal expansion, among the lowest observed, appeared in partial responders at 0.1-3.0 mg/kg.

In the case of this clone: Its antigen remains unknown.

The clonotype comes from an adult with an advanced solid tumor such as melanoma, head and neck, liver or kidney cancer. This specimen was CD4+ or CD8+ T cells sorted from blood, taken in a trial of the OX40 agonist ivuxolimab. The chain employs TRBV5-1 and TRBJ1-1; D is undetermined. This CDR3 is CASSWSSLTEAFF. The CDR3 DNA is TGCGCCAGCAGCTGGTCTTCTCTCACTGAAGCTTTCTTT.